The T cell receptor beta chain under discussion was sequenced for a study of shared clonotypes between healthy human individuals. Study-level information: Researchers assigned three CD4 naive, three CD4 memory, two CD8 naive and one CD8 memory plate to each donor.

Clones were sequenced by immunoSEQ multiplex PCR, and TCRdb holds only the in-frame ones, with some missing. The sample lists fewer than 850,000 clones, more than 70% seen once, with approximately 1.8% in the top ten. Study-wide results and limits: Clonotypes shared by all four sorted-subset donors had higher generation probabilities than non-shared clonotypes. Represented diversity (both genetic and exposure-history) was limited by the small number of donors. Blood was the sole source, and tissue repertoires probably differ.

Remarks on this clone: The antigen is undetermined.

Trimming cost V 4 bases and J 4 bases; bases outside gene matches: 4. The germline gives CDR1 SGHRS, CDR2 YFSETQ. This CDR3 is built from 13 residues. Sequenced input: memory CD4+ T cells sorted from blood. The subset denotes: CD45RA-negative fraction. The TCR was taken from a woman in her 30s in good health. This chain uses TRBV5-1 with TRBJ1-1; 7 bases align to TRBD1. The CDR3 loop reads CASSQGVGTEAFF. In nucleotides, the CDR3 is TGCGCCAGCAGCCAGGGGGTAGGCACTGAAGCTTTCTTT.